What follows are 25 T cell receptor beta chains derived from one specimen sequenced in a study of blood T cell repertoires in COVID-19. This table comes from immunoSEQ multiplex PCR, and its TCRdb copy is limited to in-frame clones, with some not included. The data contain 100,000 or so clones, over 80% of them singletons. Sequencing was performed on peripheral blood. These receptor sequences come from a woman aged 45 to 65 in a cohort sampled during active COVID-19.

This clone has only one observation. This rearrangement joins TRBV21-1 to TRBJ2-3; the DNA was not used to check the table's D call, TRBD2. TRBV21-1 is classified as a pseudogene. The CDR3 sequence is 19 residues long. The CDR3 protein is CASSKYPPHESGAEDTQYF. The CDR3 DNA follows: TGTGCCAGCAGCAAGTACCCTCCCCATGAGAGCGGGGCGGAAGATACGCAGTATTTT.

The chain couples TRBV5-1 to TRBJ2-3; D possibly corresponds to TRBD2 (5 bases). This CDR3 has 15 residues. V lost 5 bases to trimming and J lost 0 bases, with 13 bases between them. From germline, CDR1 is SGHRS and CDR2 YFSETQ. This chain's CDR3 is CASRLSGSSTDTQYF. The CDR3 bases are TGCGCCAGCAGGCTCTCGGGAAGTAGCACAGATACGCAGTATTTT. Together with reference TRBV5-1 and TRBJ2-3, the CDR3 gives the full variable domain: KAGVTQTPRYLIKTRGQQVTLSCSPISGHRSVSWYQQTPGQGLQFLFEYFSETQRNKGNFPGRFSGRQFSNSRSEMNVSTLELGDSALYLCASRLSGSSTDTQYFGPGTRLTVL.

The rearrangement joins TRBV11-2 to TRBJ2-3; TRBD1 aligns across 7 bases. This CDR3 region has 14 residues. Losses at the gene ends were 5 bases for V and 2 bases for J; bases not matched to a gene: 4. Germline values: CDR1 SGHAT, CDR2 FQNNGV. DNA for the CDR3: TGTGCCAGCAGCACGGGACAGTTCACAGATACGCAGTATTTT. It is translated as CASSTGQFTDTQYF.

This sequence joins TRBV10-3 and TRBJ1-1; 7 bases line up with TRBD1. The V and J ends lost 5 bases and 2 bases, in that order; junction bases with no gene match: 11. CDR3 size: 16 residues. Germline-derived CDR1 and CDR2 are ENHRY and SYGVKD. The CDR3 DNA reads TGTGCCATCAGTACTTCACAGGGGCGGACCAACACTGAAGCTTTCTTT. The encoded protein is CAISTSQGRTNTEAFF.

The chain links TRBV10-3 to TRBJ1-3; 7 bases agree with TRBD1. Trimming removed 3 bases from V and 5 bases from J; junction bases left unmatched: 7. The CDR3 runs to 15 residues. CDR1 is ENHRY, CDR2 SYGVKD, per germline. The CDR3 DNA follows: TGTGCCATCAGTGAAGACAGGGATAACCGAAACACCATATATTTT. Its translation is CAISEDRDNRNTIYF.

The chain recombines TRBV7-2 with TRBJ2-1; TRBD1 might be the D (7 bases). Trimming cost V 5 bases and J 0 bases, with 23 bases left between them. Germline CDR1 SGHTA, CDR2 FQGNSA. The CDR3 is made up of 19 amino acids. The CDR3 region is CASSPTPDRRASSYNEQFF. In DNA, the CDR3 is TGTGCCAGCAGCCCGACCCCGGACAGGAGGGCTTCCTCCTACAATGAGCAGTTCTTC.

CDR3 sequence (DNA): TGTGCCAGCAGTGACTATGCGCGTGGCGAGCAGTACTTC. It encodes CASSDYARGEQYF. V gene TRBV2 combines with J gene TRBJ2-7; D not resolved. V lost 3 bases, J lost 6 bases, and 12 bases lay in between. The CDR3 is made up of 13 amino acids. Germline CDR1 reads SNHLY; CDR2 reads FYNNEI.

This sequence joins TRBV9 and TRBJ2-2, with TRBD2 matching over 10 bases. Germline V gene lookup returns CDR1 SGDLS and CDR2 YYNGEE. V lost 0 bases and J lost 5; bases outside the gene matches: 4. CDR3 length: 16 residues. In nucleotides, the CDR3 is TGTGCCAGCAGCGTAGGGGCTAGCGGGAGAACCGGGGAGCTGTTTTTT. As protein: CASSVGASGRTGELFF.

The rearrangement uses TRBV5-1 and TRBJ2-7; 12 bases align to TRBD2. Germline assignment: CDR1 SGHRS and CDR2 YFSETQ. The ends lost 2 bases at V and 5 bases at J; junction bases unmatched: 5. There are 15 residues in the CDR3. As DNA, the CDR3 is TGCGCCAGCAGCTTTCGGACTAGCGGGATCCACGAGCAGTACTTC. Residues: CASSFRTSGIHEQYF.

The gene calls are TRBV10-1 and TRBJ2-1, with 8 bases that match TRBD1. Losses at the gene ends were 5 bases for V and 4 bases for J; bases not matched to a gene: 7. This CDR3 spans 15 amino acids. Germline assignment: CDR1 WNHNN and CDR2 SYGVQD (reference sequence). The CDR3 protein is CASSKGTGGYNEQFF. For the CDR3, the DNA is TGCGCCAGCAGTAAAGGGACAGGAGGATACAATGAGCAGTTCTTC.

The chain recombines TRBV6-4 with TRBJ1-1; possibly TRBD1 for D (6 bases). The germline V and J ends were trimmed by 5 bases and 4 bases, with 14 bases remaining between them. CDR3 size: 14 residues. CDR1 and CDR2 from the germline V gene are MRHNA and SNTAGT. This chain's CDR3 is CASSRSGGGTEAFF. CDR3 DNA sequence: TGTGCCAGCAGTCGATCTGGGGGCGGCACTGAAGCTTTCTTT.

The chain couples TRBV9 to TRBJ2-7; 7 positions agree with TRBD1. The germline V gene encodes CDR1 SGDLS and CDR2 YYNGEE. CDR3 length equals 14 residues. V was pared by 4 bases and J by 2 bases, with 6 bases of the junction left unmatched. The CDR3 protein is CASSLQTGTYEQYF. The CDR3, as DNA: TGTGCCAGCAGCCTCCAGACAGGGACCTACGAGCAGTACTTC.

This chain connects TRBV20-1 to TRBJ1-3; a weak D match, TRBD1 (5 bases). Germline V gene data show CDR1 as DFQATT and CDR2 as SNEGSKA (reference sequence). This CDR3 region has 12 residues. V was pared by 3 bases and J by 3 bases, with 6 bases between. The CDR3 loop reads CSASDSGNTIYF. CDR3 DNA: TGCAGTGCTAGTGACAGTGGAAACACCATATATTTT.

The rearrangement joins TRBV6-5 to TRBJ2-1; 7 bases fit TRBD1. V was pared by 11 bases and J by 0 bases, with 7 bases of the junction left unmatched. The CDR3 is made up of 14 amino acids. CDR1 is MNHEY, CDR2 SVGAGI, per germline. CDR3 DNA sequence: TGTGCCGCATACAGGGGCGACTCCTACAATGAGCAGTTCTTC. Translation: CAAYRGDSYNEQFF.

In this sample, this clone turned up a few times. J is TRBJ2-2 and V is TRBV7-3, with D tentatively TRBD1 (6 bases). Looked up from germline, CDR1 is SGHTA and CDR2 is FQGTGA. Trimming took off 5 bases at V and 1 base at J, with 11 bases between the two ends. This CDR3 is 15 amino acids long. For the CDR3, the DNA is TGTGCCAGCAGCCAATCGGGACAGAACACCGGGGAGCTGTTTTTT. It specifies CASSQSGQNTGELFF.

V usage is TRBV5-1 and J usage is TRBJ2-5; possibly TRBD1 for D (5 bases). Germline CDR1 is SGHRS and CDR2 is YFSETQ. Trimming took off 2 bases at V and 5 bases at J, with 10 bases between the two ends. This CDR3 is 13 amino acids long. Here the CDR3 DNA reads TGCGCCAGCAGCTTTCAGGGCTCTGAGACCCAGTACTTC. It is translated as CASSFQGSETQYF.

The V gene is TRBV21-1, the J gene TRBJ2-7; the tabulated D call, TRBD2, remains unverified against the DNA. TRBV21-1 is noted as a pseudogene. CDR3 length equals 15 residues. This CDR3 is CASSKDPAGVNEQYF. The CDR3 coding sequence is TGTGCCAGCAGCAAAGACCCAGCGGGGGTAAACGAGCAGTACTTC.

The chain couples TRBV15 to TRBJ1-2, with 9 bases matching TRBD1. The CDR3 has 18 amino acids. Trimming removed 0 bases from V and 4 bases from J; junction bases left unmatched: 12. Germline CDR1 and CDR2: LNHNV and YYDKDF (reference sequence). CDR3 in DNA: TGTGCCACCAGCAGAGAATTCCGGGACAGGGACGAGTTCTATGGCTACACCTTC. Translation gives CATSREFRDRDEFYGYTF.

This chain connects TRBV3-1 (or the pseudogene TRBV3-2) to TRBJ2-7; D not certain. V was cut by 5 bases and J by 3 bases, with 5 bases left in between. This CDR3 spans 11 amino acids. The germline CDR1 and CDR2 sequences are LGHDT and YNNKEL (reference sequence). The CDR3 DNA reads TGTGCCAGCAGCGTGAGCTACGAGCAGTACTTC. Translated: CASSVSYEQYF.

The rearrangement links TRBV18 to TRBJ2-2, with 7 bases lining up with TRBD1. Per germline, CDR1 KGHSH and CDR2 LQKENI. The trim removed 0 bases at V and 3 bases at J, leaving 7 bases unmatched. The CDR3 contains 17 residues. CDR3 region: CASSPPDEGAYTGELFF. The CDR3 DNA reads TGTGCCAGCTCACCACCGGATGAGGGGGCCTACACCGGGGAGCTGTTTTTT.

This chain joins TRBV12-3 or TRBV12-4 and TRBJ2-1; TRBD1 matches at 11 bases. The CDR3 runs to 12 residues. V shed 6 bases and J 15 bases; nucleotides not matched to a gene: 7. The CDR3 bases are TGTGCCAGCAGCACCGGGACAGGGGGTCTGTTCTTC. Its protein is CASSTGTGGLFF.

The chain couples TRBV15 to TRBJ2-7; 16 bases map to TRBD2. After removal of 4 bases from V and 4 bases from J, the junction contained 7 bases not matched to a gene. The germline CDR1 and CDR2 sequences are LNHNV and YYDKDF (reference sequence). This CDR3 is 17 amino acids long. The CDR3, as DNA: TGTGCCACCAGCACTCCGGGACTAGCGGGAGGGCGGTACGAGCAGTACTTC. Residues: CATSTPGLAGGRYEQYF.

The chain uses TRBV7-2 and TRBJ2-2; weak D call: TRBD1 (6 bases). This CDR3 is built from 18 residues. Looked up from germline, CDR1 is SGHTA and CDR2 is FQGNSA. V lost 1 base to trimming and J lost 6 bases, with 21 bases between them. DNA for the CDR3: TGTGCCAGCAGCTTAGGGTCCCCGAGGGGGAGCCACGCCGGGGAGCTGTTTTTT. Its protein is CASSLGSPRGSHAGELFF.

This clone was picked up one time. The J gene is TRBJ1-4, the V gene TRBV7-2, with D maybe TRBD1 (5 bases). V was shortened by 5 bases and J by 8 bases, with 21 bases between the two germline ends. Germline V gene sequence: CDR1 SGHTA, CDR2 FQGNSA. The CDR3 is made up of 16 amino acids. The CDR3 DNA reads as TGTGCCAGCAGCGGTAGAAGTGGGCAGGGCCGGGAAAAACTGTTTTTT. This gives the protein CASSGRSGQGREKLFF.

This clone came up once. The CDR3 DNA reads as TGTGCCAGCATCGCGGACAAGAATGGCTACACCTTC. Encoded protein: CASIADKNGYTF. This chain uses TRBV28 with TRBJ1-2; weak D call: TRBD1 (5 bases). The CDR3 is 12 amino acids. Germline V gene lookup returns CDR1 MDHEN and CDR2 SYDVKM. Trimming removed 7 bases from V and 6 bases from J, with 12 bases in between.